This T cell receptor beta chain was retrieved from a study of cytomegalovirus exposure and HLA in healthy donors. Measured with immunoSEQ multiplex PCR; TCRdb has only the in-frame clones, and not every one. The sample lists 150,000 to 200,000 clones, 85% to 90% seen once, with 4.2% in the top ten. The length of the CDR3 is 15 residues. CDR1 is MNHNS, CDR2 SASEGT, per germline. The trim removed 3 bases at V and 3 bases at J, leaving 1 base unmatched. Regarding the study as a whole: The study labeled around 160 TCR beta chains cytomegalovirus-associated. In vitro experiments confirmed that a few CMV-associated chains were specific for CMV antigens. The tendency of first-cohort TCR clusters to co-occur in the roughly 130 validation repertoires emerged from a later analysis. It was reportedly the case that the classifier diagnosed cytomegalovirus status with high specificity and sensitivity.

A word on this clone: Its antigen is unknown.

J is TRBJ2-1 and V is TRBV6-1; 11 positions agree with TRBD1. The sequenced sample consisted of PBMCs. The receptor comes from a young man in good health and CMV-seropositive. CDR3 sequence reads: CASSEGQGGYNEQFF. CDR3 bases: TGTGCCAGCAGTGAGGGACAGGGGGGCTACAATGAGCAGTTCTTC.